This TCR beta chain is from a study of blood T cell repertoires in COVID-19. Overall study context: Italy, Spain and the United States were the sources of the convalescent and acute COVID-19 samples.

Per the original methods: Amplification of reference gene primers was used by the study to estimate nucleated cell counts. Method: immunoSEQ multiplex PCR; TCRdb's copy keeps in-frame clones and lacks some. V, J and clone size reflect that table, while D and trimming were determined from the DNA. The sample has 70,000 to 90,000 clones, about four fifths seen once. Germline lookup yields CDR1 SQVTM and CDR2 ANQGSEA. Unmatched junction bases numbered 9, after V lost 8 bases and J lost 5 bases. The CDR3 is 14 amino acids. The rearrangement links TRBV29-1 to TRBJ2-3; 11 bases are a match to TRBD2. This TCR derives from a human donor in a cohort sampled during active COVID-19. Material for sequencing was peripheral blood. DNA of the CDR3: TGCAGCATTACTCTAGCGGGGGGAGGAGATACGCAGTATTTT. Protein sequence: CSITLAGGGDTQYF.